This T cell receptor beta chain derives from a study of cytomegalovirus exposure and HLA in healthy donors (dated by TCRdb to 2017 to 2019). In the study overall: An earlier analysis of 587 of the donors reported 250 to 300 Gb of sequence data and around 100 million unique TCR beta sequences obtained from roughly 170 million T cells. Rather than drawing on any new phenotypic data, the later analysis identified candidate immune exposures from TCR beta sequences and the way those sequences occurred across donors. Typing coverage varied by locus: roughly 620-640 donors for A, B, C, DRB1 and DQB1; about 520 for DQA1; around 610 for DPA1; 450 to 480 for DPB1. In a later genetic analysis, genome-wide SNP genotypes for 398 of the 666 donors were used, and that subset was treated as a discovery cohort. Every repertoire in the discovery cohort had been generated on one and the same sequencing platform. Roughly 5 DR-DQ haplotypes were handled as single units for association and clustering because linkage in the cohort was strong. To predict cytomegalovirus infection status, the study brought together high-throughput TCR immunosequencing, statistical association of individual TCRs with disease status, and machine learning. The study profiled the T cell repertoires of under 700 subjects by immunosequencing and related them to cytomegalovirus serostatus. Across approximately 400 genotyped donors of the cohort, an average of approximately 200,000 unique TCR beta nucleotide sequences per donor were sequenced, and approximately 17% of those sequences were non-productive. Both class I and class II loci were covered by HLA typing, at four-digit resolution. The study aimed to test whether signatures of past pathogen exposure could be identified by cataloging public T cell receptors. Alongside the repertoire data, information on donor age, sex, ethnicity and CMV serostatus was compiled. To study patterns of TCR occurrence, a later analysis re-analyzed previously published TCR beta repertoires from around 700 donors and added high-resolution HLA genotyping. In addition to the first cohort of around 670 subjects, a separate validation cohort of 120 different subjects was used. Of the 350 to 400 genotyped donors, approximately 83% fell in the genetic ancestry cluster associated with self-reported Caucasian donors. An early release that covered 500 to 800 HLA-typed donors contained about 300 gigabases of sequencing data and tens of millions of unique TCR sequences. In an earlier analysis of 587 of the donors, high-throughput TCR beta sequencing was used to judge whether each TCR beta V gene segment behaved as functional or pseudogenic.

Libraries were prepared through the immunoSEQ multiplex PCR assay. A mixture of 60 forward primers for TCR Vbeta segments and 13 reverse primers for TCR Jbeta segments was used in the multiplex PCR. The CDR3 region of rearranged TCR beta genes was amplified from genomic DNA by a multiplex PCR assay. On the Illumina HiSeq System, the amplified TCR beta libraries were sequenced as 87-base-pair reads. The authors processed their data as follows. In a later analysis, 77 million or so unique TCR beta chains were counted across the 500 to 700 repertoires, and about 10 million of these chains were shared by at least two donors. Raw reads were error-corrected and collapsed into unique sequences with a nearest-neighbor algorithm that merged closely related sequences to remove PCR and sequencing errors. Alignment of CDR3 sequences to IMGT reference sequences was used to assign V, D and J gene segments. Each retained sequence needed at least a six-nucleotide match to both a V gene segment and a J gene segment. A rearrangement was called productive if the CDR3 had no stop codons and remained in frame with V and J, and every other rearrangement was called non-productive. Following IMGT convention, CDR3 was defined as the stretch from the second conserved V-encoded cysteine up to the conserved J-encoded phenylalanine. The earlier analysis of fewer than 700 of the donors excluded sequences that lacked an unambiguous match to a single V gene segment. An earlier analysis of a few hundred of the donors classified V segments as functional when productive rearrangements were above 56.7% and as segregating when the standard deviation between donors was above 5%. A statistical classification framework was built to diagnose cytomegalovirus status from the catalog of TCR beta chain sequences. In a later analysis, TCR nucleotide sequences were compared against IMGT/GENE-DB human TR gene sequences so that V and J genes could be assigned. Using the TCRdist pipeline, a later analysis assigned CDR3 sequences along with most-parsimonious VDJ recombination scenarios. In a later analysis, each TCR beta chain was defined by its CDR3 amino acid sequence together with its V-gene family, and reads lacking a unique V-gene family were excluded. To address suspected cross-contamination and a sequencing artifact, a later analysis removed 450 to 700 highly shared, low-generation-probability nucleotide sequences. A later analysis calculated a clonal expansion index for each public chain from normalized within-repertoire ranks of inferred template counts. Generation probabilities in a later analysis came from a VDJ recombination model fitted to out-of-frame rearrangements, and those results were checked against IGoR. Hypergeometric tests were used in a later analysis to score TCR-TCR, TCR-HLA and TCR-CMV co-occurrence, with a repertoire-size bias correction applied to the TCR pairs. In a later analysis, false discovery rates were estimated by permuting HLA or CMV assignments 20 times. A later analysis grouped co-occurring TCRs with DBSCAN, adding TCRdist sequence similarity when clustering within HLA-allele-positive subsets. Repertoires with fewer than 30,000 or more than 120,000 public chains were left out of co-occurrence clustering, as were five repertoires with anomalous nucleotide sharing. TCRdb re-hosts the immuneACCESS table, in-frame sequences only. Its copies lack some clones; in the studies checked, an unresolved V gene accounts for under half of them, and the cause for the rest is not known. That table gives V, J and clone size, and the DNA gave D and trimming. This sample is represented by 100,000 to 150,000 clones; about 76% of them were singletons. Together, the top ten hold 6.6% of the sample.

Of note for this clone: Its antigen is unknown. No base-level quality is on record; no much larger clone is a single base apart.

Results the study describes overall, beyond this receptor: The 87-base-pair reads could not distinguish some IMGT-functional V segments, including TRBV6-2 and TRBV6-3, so those segments were excluded. Linkage disequilibrium might explain the correlated functional status among segregating V segments, but an unknown experimental factor could not be ruled out. A cluster of highly shared sequence variants was judged likely to represent a technical artifact of the sequencing pipeline. A later genetic analysis reported fewer N-insertions in productive TCRs among donors in an Asian-associated ancestry cluster than the approximately 670-donor mean. While some public TCRs were present in many individuals, most TCR sequences turned up only very rarely across donors. In a later genetic analysis, a missense DCLRE1C variant was associated with V-gene and J-gene trimming of TCR beta chains, and the association was replicated in an independent cohort. The classifier was reported to diagnose cytomegalovirus status with high specificity and sensitivity in both the original cohort and the validation cohort. A later analysis associated 16,951 TCR beta sequences with specific HLA alleles at a false discovery rate of 0.05. Because HLA typing was missing for some donors at each locus, association tests included only the typed subset. According to the authors, the approach could potentially be generalized to other disease states and immunological phenotypes. A later analysis found that most CMV-associated TCR beta chains appeared HLA-restricted, with HLA associations seemingly driven largely by CMV exposure. Strong co-occurrence of HLA alleles, especially DR and DQ, made assigning TCR associations to individual alleles difficult. Immune exposure information for the cohort was limited to CMV serostatus. In a later analysis, HLA-associated TCR beta chains were found to be more clonally expanded and to have lower generation probabilities than equally common non-associated chains. A further reported finding was that TCR beta sequences accurately predicted the HLA-A and HLA-B alleles for most subjects in the first cohort. A few of the identified cytomegalovirus-associated TCR beta chains were confirmed in vitro to be specific for cytomegalovirus antigens. Because counts were too low, 15 to 20 rarely observed V segments, including chromosome 9 orphons, were left out of the earlier analysis of approximately 500 of the donors. Broadly in line with IMGT annotations, most TCR beta V segments showed up in productive rearrangements about 87% or about 30% of the time in an earlier analysis of about 500 of the donors. The cohort was sequenced for TCR beta chains only, and without alpha or paired-chain data the features that could be detected were limited. A later analysis found that TCR association rates varied across HLA loci, with DRB1 alleles showing the most associated TCRs and HLA-C alleles the fewest. Presence/absence analyses assumed roughly uniform sequencing depth across donors, an assumption that may not hold. According to a later analysis, parvovirus B19, influenza, CMV and Epstein-Barr virus appeared linked to several top co-occurrence clusters. In the study, around 160 TCR beta chains were listed as associated with cytomegalovirus.

The cohort was made up of roughly 670 healthy bone marrow donors. At the time of sampling, all cohort members were nominally healthy, though unrecorded immune exposures were likely present. The donor was CMV seropositive and was included in the group of approximately 300 seropositive cohort members. Each donor provided a peripheral blood sample, and peripheral blood mononuclear cells were used for TCR beta sequencing. Genomic DNA extraction from the blood cell samples was performed with the Qiagen DNeasy Blood Extraction Kit. V loses 5 bases at its end and J loses 4 bases; junction bases beyond the gene matches: 5. The germline V gene sets CDR1 to SNHLY and CDR2 to FYNNEI. Inclusive of the bounding cysteine and phenylalanine, the CDR3 is 14 residues long. Left in the record is the CDR3 DNA by itself, 42 bases read in frame from the first base.

The rearranged segments are TRBV2 and TRBJ2-1, with 7 junctional bases fitting TRBD1. This clonotype originated in a middle-aged man in good health and CMV-seropositive. The sequenced material came from PBMCs. The CDR3 is CASSRGLRYNEQFF. The nucleotides read TGTGCCAGCAGTAGGGGGCTAAGATACAATGAGCAGTTCTTC.